The 32 T cell receptor beta chains listed next were all sequenced from one sample in a study of CD8+CD57+ T cells in acquired aplastic anemia. Genomic DNA served as template for TCR beta VDJ and CDR3 profiling. TCRdb independently ran MiXCR on the reads; one entry per CDR3 protein. The sample includes about 110,000 distinct CDR3 sequences, 40% to 65% of them seen just once. Sequenced sample: sorted CD4+, CD8+, or CD8+CD57+ T cells (not recorded which) from PBMCs. The receptors were sampled from a human donor in good health, serving as a control.

This clonotype showed up many times. This chain links TRBV9 with TRBJ2-7; 8 nucleotides match TRBD1. From germline, CDR1 is SGDLS and CDR2 YYNGEE. The CDR3 extends over 14 amino acids. J was trimmed by 3 bases and V by 3 bases; bases with no gene match: 5. The CDR3 DNA sequence: TGTGCCAGCAGCGATGAAGACAGGGGCTACGAGCAGTACTTC. Its translation is CASSDEDRGYEQYF. Together with reference TRBV9 and TRBJ2-7, the CDR3 gives the full variable domain: DSGVTQTPKHLITATGQRVTLRCSPRSGDLSVYWYQQSLDQGLQFLIQYYNGEERAKGNILERFSAQQFPDLHSELNLSSLELGDSALYFCASSDEDRGYEQYFGPGTRLTVT.

This clonotype was observed at least ten times. V gene TRBV9 combines with J gene TRBJ1-2; D is possibly TRBD1 (5 bases). Germline V gives CDR1 SGDLS, CDR2 YYNGEE. V was shortened by 4 bases and J by 5 bases, with 21 bases between the two germline ends. CDR3 length: 16 residues. The CDR3 reads CASSPDSFPGVYGYTF. The CDR3 bases are TGTGCCAGCAGCCCAGACAGCTTCCCCGGGGTTTATGGCTACACCTTC. Full variable domain (rest looked up from reference TRBV9 and TRBJ1-2): DSGVTQTPKHLITATGQRVTLRCSPRSGDLSVYWYQQSLDQGLQFLIQYYNGEERAKGNILERFSAQQFPDLHSELNLSSLELGDSALYFCASSPDSFPGVYGYTFGSGTRLTVV.

In DNA form, the CDR3 reads TGTGCCAGCAGTGAAGACGGGCAAAGAATGTCACCCCTCCACTTT. This encodes CASSEDGQRMSPLHF. V usage is TRBV25-1 and J usage is TRBJ1-6; D call uncertain. The germline V gene encodes CDR1 MGHDK and CDR2 SYGVNS. The V end lost 2 bases, the J end lost 10 bases, and 15 bases lay between the germline ends. The CDR3 has 15 amino acids.

The chain has TRBV4-1 and TRBJ1-6; D is perhaps TRBD1 (6 bases). There are 15 residues in the CDR3. Trimming pared 3 bases from V and 10 bases from J, leaving 16 bases between. Germline-derived CDR1 and CDR2 are MGHRA and YSYEKL. The CDR3 coding sequence is TGCGCCAGCAGCCAGTTACAGGGTTTCATCTCACCCCTCCACTTT. Its translation: CASSQLQGFISPLHF.

This clonotype appeared many times. This sequence joins TRBV9 and TRBJ2-7, with D perhaps matching TRBD1 or TRBD2 (5 bases each). The V end was cut by 5 bases, the J end by 4 bases, with 16 bases between. The CDR3 consists of 14 residues. From germline, CDR1 is SGDLS and CDR2 YYNGEE. The CDR3 here is CASSTGTSPYEQYF. The CDR3, as DNA: TGTGCCAGCAGTACCGGGACCTCCCCTTACGAGCAGTACTTC. Full variable domain (missing parts from reference TRBV9 and TRBJ2-7): DSGVTQTPKHLITATGQRVTLRCSPRSGDLSVYWYQQSLDQGLQFLIQYYNGEERAKGNILERFSAQQFPDLHSELNLSSLELGDSALYFCASSTGTSPYEQYFGPGTRLTVT.

The chain joins TRBV19 to TRBJ1-6, with 10 bases aligning to TRBD1. Germline V gives CDR1 LNHDA, CDR2 SQIVND (reference sequence). The CDR3 runs to 16 residues. With V trimmed by 4 bases and J by 5 bases, 5 bases remained unmatched. In DNA form, the CDR3 reads TGTGCCAGTAGTACCAAAGGACAGGGGGATAATTCACCCCTCCACTTT. It encodes CASSTKGQGDNSPLHF.

This clonotype was seen many times. The chain combines TRBV4-2 with TRBJ2-1; perhaps D is TRBD1 or TRBD2 (7 bases each). V shed 11 bases and J shed 0 bases, with 23 bases lying between them. Germline V gene lookup returns CDR1 LGHNA and CDR2 YNFKEQ. CDR3 length: 17 amino acids. The CDR3 DNA is TGTGCCTGCCCCCTCAGGGGGGGGGTCAGCTCCTACAATGAGCAGTTCTTC. Amino acids: CACPLRGGVSSYNEQFF.

V is TRBV4-3 and J is TRBJ1-1, with TRBD1 identical over 8 bases. V lost 5 bases and J lost 5; bases outside the gene matches: 7. The CDR3 consists of 14 residues. The germline CDR1 and CDR2 sequences are LGHNA and YSLEER. The CDR3 region has the DNA TGCGCCAGCAGCGACAGGGGCCAAGGGACTGAAGCTTTCTTT. This encodes CASSDRGQGTEAFF.

This clonotype was counted only a few times. The chain is built from TRBV15 and TRBJ2-7; D may be TRBD1 (5 bases). CDR1 is LNHNV and CDR2 is YYDKDF in the germline V gene (reference sequence). The CDR3 is 14 amino acids. Trimming left V 2 bases short and J 2 bases short, with 10 bases between. The chain's CDR3 is CATSRMTETYEQYF. CDR3 DNA sequence: TGTGCCACCAGCAGAATGACAGAGACCTACGAGCAGTACTTC.

The genes are TRBV19 and TRBJ1-1; a weak D match, TRBD1 (5 bases). Germline V gene sequence: CDR1 LNHDA, CDR2 SQIVND (reference sequence). The CDR3 runs to 14 residues. The V gene lost 1 base and the J gene lost 4 bases, with 10 bases spanning the gap. CDR3 in amino acids: CASSIGSGITEAFF. The CDR3 DNA is TGTGCCAGTAGTATAGGTTCAGGGATCACTGAAGCTTTCTTT.

Note on this clonotype: The junction does not match germline at one end; this may be a read error. The rearrangement links TRBV19 to TRBJ1-2; unclear D gene. The CDR3 has 14 residues. CDR1 is LNHDA and CDR2 is SQIVND in the germline V gene (reference sequence). Written as DNA, the CDR3 is TGTACCAGTAGTATCCTGAGAGCTAACTATGGCTACACCTTC. Translating it yields CTSSILRANYGYTF.

V gene TRBV19 combines with J gene TRBJ1-5; 9 nucleotides align to TRBD1. Germline V CDR1 and CDR2: LNHDA, SQIVND (reference sequence). This CDR3 has 13 amino acids. J was trimmed by 6 bases and V by 9 bases; bases with no gene match: 6. The CDR3, as DNA: TGTGCCAGCGAGGACAGGGGCGGTCAGCCCCAGCATTTT. Amino acids: CASEDRGGQPQHF. Full variable domain (outside the CDR3, taken from reference TRBV19 and TRBJ1-5): DGGITQSPKYLFRKEGQNVTLSCEQNLNHDAMYWYRQDPGQGLRLIYYSQIVNDFQKGDIAEGYSVSREKKESFPLTVTSAQKNPTAFYLCASEDRGGQPQHFGDGTRLSIL.

The chain uses TRBV15 and TRBJ1-1; D is undetermined. The ends were cut back, 5 bases at V and 2 bases at J, with 15 bases in the middle. The CDR3 has 15 amino acids. The germline CDR1 and CDR2 sequences are LNHNV and YYDKDF (reference sequence). CDR3 protein: CATSVLVRANTEAFF. The CDR3 nucleotides read TGTGCCACCAGCGTTCTTGTTAGGGCAAACACTGAAGCTTTCTTT.

This clonotype was seen ten or more times. The genes are TRBV24-1 and TRBJ2-2, with D tentatively TRBD1 or TRBD2 (6 bases each). Trimming cost V 6 bases and J 2 bases, with 12 bases left between them. The CDR3 totals 15 residues. Germline CDR1 KGHDR, CDR2 SFDVKD. The CDR3 region is CATSLPGANTGELFF. CDR3 DNA: TGTGCCACCAGTCTTCCGGGGGCTAACACCGGGGAGCTGTTTTTT.

A few counts support this clonotype. V usage is TRBV15 and J usage is TRBJ1-6; D not certain. The ends were cut back, 3 bases at V and 10 bases at J, with 7 bases in the middle. The germline CDR1 and CDR2 sequences are LNHNV and YYDKDF (reference sequence). This CDR3 spans 12 amino acids. Here the CDR3 reads CATSREHSPLHF. CDR3 nucleotide sequence: TGTGCCACCAGCAGGGAACACTCACCCCTCCACTTT.

The V and J genes are TRBV7-8 and TRBJ2-5; D is uncertain. CDR1 and CDR2 from the germline V gene are SGHVS and FQNEAQ. The V end lost 1 base, the J end lost 12 bases, and 12 bases lay between the germline ends. The CDR3 has 12 residues. In DNA, the CDR3 is TGTGCCAGCAGCTTAGTTAGTGGCCATAAGTACTTC. It codes for CASSLVSGHKYF.

The chain carries TRBV15 and TRBJ2-3, with 11 bases matching TRBD2. The CDR3 has 16 residues. Germline lookup yields CDR1 LNHNV and CDR2 YYDKDF (reference sequence). J lost 2 bases, V lost 6 bases, and 7 bases had no gene match. CDR3 residues: CATRSGTSGFTDTQYF. The CDR3 nucleotides are TGTGCCACCAGATCGGGGACTAGCGGATTCACAGATACGCAGTATTTT.

This clonotype showed up many times. V usage is TRBV30 and J usage is TRBJ1-5; D is unclear. This CDR3 has 15 residues. Trimming took off 3 bases at V and 0 bases at J, with 12 bases between the two ends. The germline V gene encodes CDR1 GTSNPN and CDR2 SVGIG (reference sequence). The CDR3 sequence: CAWSWGDHSNQPQHF. The CDR3 DNA sequence: TGTGCCTGGAGCTGGGGAGACCATAGCAATCAGCCCCAGCATTTT.

V usage is TRBV7-2 and J usage is TRBJ2-1; D uncertain. The V gene lost 1 base and the J gene lost 9 bases, with 7 bases spanning the gap. Germline values: CDR1 SGHTA, CDR2 FQGNSA. The CDR3 is made up of 12 amino acids. In DNA, the CDR3 is TGTGCCAGCAGCTTAGAAGTCCCTGAGCAGTTCTTC. Protein sequence: CASSLEVPEQFF.

V gene TRBV11-2 combines with J gene TRBJ2-3; 8 nucleotides align to TRBD2. This CDR3 is built from 15 residues. V was clipped by 5 bases and J by 3 bases; unmatched bases: 7. The V gene's germline CDR1 is SGHAT and CDR2 FQNNGV. The CDR3 loop is CASSVGGGRTDTQYF. The CDR3 bases are TGTGCCAGCAGCGTGGGAGGCGGGAGGACAGATACGCAGTATTTT.

CDR3 amino acids: CASTEAGGLQETQYF. CDR3 nucleotides: TGTGCCAGCACTGAGGCAGGGGGCTTACAAGAGACCCAGTACTTC. V usage is TRBV7-2 and J usage is TRBJ2-5; 8 bases agree with TRBD1. V lost 7 bases, J lost 2 bases, and 9 bases stayed unmatched. The CDR3 contains 15 residues. Germline CDR1 SGHTA, CDR2 FQGNSA.

This clonotype appeared many times. The chain has TRBV20-1 and TRBJ2-1; 10 nucleotides match TRBD2. The V gene's germline CDR1 is DFQATT and CDR2 SNEGSKA (reference sequence). This CDR3 region has 15 residues. J lost 7 bases, V lost 5 bases, and 11 bases had no gene match. The CDR3 DNA reads TGCAGTGCTTCCCCAAGCGGGGGGGCGTGGAATGAGCAGTTCTTC. Translation: CSASPSGGAWNEQFF.

The V and J genes are TRBV7-8 and TRBJ2-7; D is unclear. The germline V gene encodes CDR1 SGHVS and CDR2 FQNEAQ. The CDR3 runs to 12 residues. Trimming stripped 1 base from V and 6 bases from J, with 7 bases between. CDR3 protein: CASSLDGAEQYV. The CDR3 DNA reads as TGTGCCAGCAGCTTAGATGGAGCCGAGCAGTACGTC.

The chain uses TRBV19 and TRBJ2-3; a possible D gene is TRBD2 (6 bases). The CDR3 sequence is 15 residues long. Germline V gives CDR1 LNHDA, CDR2 SQIVND (reference sequence). V lost 4 bases and J lost 2, with 13 bases in between. CDR3 coding DNA: TGTGCCAGTAGTAACTCGGCGGGGCTCACAGATACGCAGTATTTT. Its protein is CASSNSAGLTDTQYF.

The chain has TRBV6-1 and TRBJ2-5; 11 bases fit TRBD2. CDR3 length: 15 residues. From germline, CDR1 is MNHNS and CDR2 SASEGT. V gave up 4 bases and J gave up 10 bases; unmatched junction bases: 11. CDR3 residues: CASSASGGSFADQYF. The CDR3, as DNA: TGTGCCAGCAGTGCTAGCGGGGGGTCTTTTGCGGACCAGTACTTC.

This clonotype appeared many times. This chain links TRBV4-3 with TRBJ2-1, with D unclear. The CDR3 runs 14 residues. The V end lost 0 bases, the J end lost 12 bases, and 15 bases lay between the germline ends. Germline CDR1 and CDR2: LGHNA and YSLEER. The CDR3 here is CASSQDLMGRRQFF. The CDR3 DNA follows: TGCGCCAGCAGCCAAGATCTAATGGGTCGGAGGCAGTTCTTC.

The chain is built from TRBV25-1 and TRBJ2-7, with D uncertain. Trimming left V 5 bases short and J 7 bases short, with 9 bases between. Germline V gives CDR1 MGHDK, CDR2 SYGVNS. CDR3 size: 11 residues. CDR3 loop: CASSPSGEQYF. The CDR3 DNA follows: TGTGCCAGCAGTCCCTCCGGAGAGCAGTACTTC.

This rearrangement joins TRBV10-3 to TRBJ1-1; no clear D gene. V lost 7 bases and J lost 1, with 10 bases in between. Germline V lookup: CDR1 ENHRY, CDR2 SYGVKD. The CDR3 spans 13 residues. The CDR3 protein is CAITTKQNTEAFF. The CDR3 nucleotides are TGTGCCATCACCACCAAACAGAACACTGAAGCTTTCTTT.

This clonotype occurred many times. This chain uses TRBV7-2 with TRBJ1-5; D is ambiguous. V dropped 3 bases and J dropped 0 bases, with 9 bases sitting between them. Germline values: CDR1 SGHTA, CDR2 FQGNSA. The CDR3 is 15 residues long. CDR3 DNA: TGTGCCAGCAGCTTCTCAGGTTATAGCAATCAGCCCCAGCATTTT. This codes for CASSFSGYSNQPQHF. Complete variable domain (other parts from reference TRBV7-2 and TRBJ1-5): GAGVSQSPSNKVTEKGKDVELRCDPISGHTALYWYRQSLGQGLEFLIYFQGNSAPDKSGLPSDRFSAERTGGSVSTLTIQRTQQEDSAVYLCASSFSGYSNQPQHFGDGTRLSIL.

This chain connects TRBV10-2 to TRBJ1-2; D gene uncertain. The CDR3 length is 12 residues. The germline V gene has CDR1 WSHSY and CDR2 SAAADI. The V end lost 5 bases, the J end lost 8 bases, and 12 bases lay between the germline ends. CDR3 loop: CASSLDLKGYTF. The CDR3 region has the DNA TGCGCCAGCAGTCTGGACCTAAAGGGCTACACCTTC.

This clonotype occurred many times. This sequence joins TRBV7-6 and TRBJ1-3; 8 bases agree with TRBD1. The CDR3 runs 16 residues. Germline loops: CDR1 SGHVS, CDR2 FNYEAQ. J was trimmed by 1 base and V by 7 bases; bases with no gene match: 9. CDR3 region: CASTQGALVSGNTIYF. CDR3 bases: TGTGCCAGCACTCAGGGGGCTTTAGTTTCTGGAAACACCATATATTTT.

This clonotype was seen a handful of times. The chain links TRBV2 to TRBJ2-7, with D possibly matching TRBD2 (5 bases). Germline V gene lookup returns CDR1 SNHLY and CDR2 FYNNEI. The CDR3 sequence is 14 residues long. Trimming took off 5 bases at V and 2 bases at J, with 13 bases between the two ends. The CDR3 coding sequence is TGTGCCAGCAGTCAGGAGGCCGTTACCTACGAGCAGTACTTC. Residues: CASSQEAVTYEQYF.